This T cell receptor beta chain was profiled in a study of T cell responses to AZD1222 COVID-19 vaccine. Turning to this clone: As yet, its antigen is unknown.

General study points: Once two AZD1222 doses were given, Spike-specific TCR breadth and depth went up. White British donors predominated, females outnumbered males, and clonal diversity was possibly underestimated. Without day 14 samples, only post-peak T cell repertoires were studied. AZD1222 recipients seropositive at baseline numbered only six or seven.

The CDR3 is made up of 14 amino acids. Trimming stripped 5 bases from V and 2 bases from J, with 11 bases between. Germline CDR1 is PRHDT and CDR2 is FYEKMQ (reference sequence). Repertoires were generated with immunoSEQ multiplex PCR, while TCRdb's copy carries only in-frame clones and drops some. The table shows about 130,000 clones, with 88% occurring only once. The receptor was isolated from an adult in good health. Sequences were derived from peripheral blood, sampled on day 0 of MenACWY control vaccination. The chain uses TRBV13 and TRBJ2-3, with a tentative D call TRBD2 (5 bases). The CDR3 loop is CASSPGGPTDTQYF. The CDR3 nucleotides read TGTGCCAGCAGCCCCGGCGGGCCCACAGATACGCAGTATTTT.